This entry lists 6 T cell receptor beta chains sequenced from one sample in a study of blood T cell repertoires in COVID-19. Clones were read by immunoSEQ multiplex PCR, and TCRdb kept only the in-frame ones, dropping some. The repertoire has 250,000 to 300,000 clones, about three quarters of them found once; the top ten carry about 3%. Sample: peripheral blood. Every receptor here comes from an elderly woman with acute or convalescent COVID-19.

The gene calls are TRBV9 and TRBJ1-4; weak D call: TRBD1 (6 bases). The CDR3 is 14 amino acids. The V gene's germline CDR1 is SGDLS and CDR2 YYNGEE. Trimming took 3 bases from V and 0 from J, leaving 6 bases between them. As DNA, the CDR3 is TGTGCCAGCAGCGAGGGGGCAACTAATGAAAAACTGTTTTTT. Translated, it gives CASSEGATNEKLFF. Complete variable domain (other parts from reference TRBV9 and TRBJ1-4): DSGVTQTPKHLITATGQRVTLRCSPRSGDLSVYWYQQSLDQGLQFLIQYYNGEERAKGNILERFSAQQFPDLHSELNLSSLELGDSALYFCASSEGATNEKLFFGSGTQLSVL.

This clone was counted between two and nine times. The chain combines TRBV9 with TRBJ2-3; D not certain. This CDR3 has 13 residues. Germline lookup yields CDR1 SGDLS and CDR2 YYNGEE. The V gene lost 0 bases and the J gene lost 6 bases, with 8 bases spanning the gap. CDR3 loop: CASSVELPDTQYF. CDR3 bases: TGTGCCAGCAGCGTAGAGCTCCCCGATACGCAGTATTTT.

This clone has only one observation. The rearrangement joins TRBV30 to TRBJ2-2; possibly TRBD1 for D (5 bases). Between the trimmed V and J ends, which lost 0 bases and 1 base, there was a span of 12 bases. The CDR3 is 16 residues long. CDR1 and CDR2 from the germline V gene are GTSNPN and SVGIG (reference sequence). The CDR3 region is CAWSVHSGLNTGELFF. The CDR3 coding sequence is TGTGCCTGGAGTGTACATTCAGGGCTGAACACCGGGGAGCTGTTTTTT. Full variable domain (rest looked up from reference TRBV30 and TRBJ2-2): SQTIHQWPATLVQPVGSPLSLECTVEGTSNPNLYWYRQAAGRGLQLLFYSVGIGQISSEVPQNLSASRPQDRQFILSSKKLLLSDSGFYLCAWSVHSGLNTGELFFGEGSRLTVL.

This clone showed up many times. One end of the junction is discordant with germline, which a read error may explain. The chain carries TRBV12-3 or TRBV12-4 and TRBJ2-7, with D possibly matching TRBD2 (6 bases). This CDR3 contains 13 residues. The CDR3, as DNA: TGTGCCAGCAGTACCGGGAACCTGCCTTGGAGGGACTTC. Residues: CASSTGNLPWRDF.

The CDR3 DNA reads as TGTGCCAGCAGTCCTTACAATGAGCAGTTCTTC. Residues: CASSPYNEQFF. V and J are TRBV2 and TRBJ2-1, with no clear D. This CDR3 spans 11 amino acids. Germline V gene data show CDR1 as SNHLY and CDR2 as FYNNEI. V shed 5 bases and J shed 4 bases, with 3 bases lying between them.

The chain is built from TRBV29-1 and TRBJ2-7; 10 nucleotides line up with TRBD2. The length of the CDR3 is 13 residues. With 7 bases clipped from V and 7 bases from J, the junction kept 10 bases outside the gene matches. From germline, CDR1 is SQVTM and CDR2 ANQGSEA. For the CDR3, the DNA is TGCAGCGCCGTTACTAGCGGGACAAGAGAGCAGTACTTC. Its translation is CSAVTSGTREQYF.